This T cell receptor (beta chain) comes out of a study of T cell changes during pregnancy in multiple sclerosis. CDR3 length: 13 residues. Germline V lookup: CDR1 LNHDA, CDR2 SQIVND (reference sequence). Trimming cost V 6 bases and J 5 bases, with 13 bases left between them. The table came from immunoSEQ multiplex PCR; TCRdb's copy has only in-frame clones and leaves some out. This sample carries 45,000 to 75,000 clones, 85% to 95% of them seen once, and the ten largest clones take 0.85% to 1%. Source: peripheral blood, taken in the first trimester of pregnancy. V is TRBV19 and J is TRBJ2-5, with a tentative D call TRBD2 (6 bases). This sequence was found in a female donor with multiple sclerosis, enrolled in a pregnancy study. CDR3 loop: CASRMTSAETQYF. The CDR3, as DNA: TGTGCCAGTAGGATGACTAGTGCGGAGACCCAGTACTTC.